The next 14 T cell receptor beta chains were all read from a single sample in a study of T cell clonotyping in hematopoietic cell transplantation. The data were produced by immunoSEQ multiplex PCR, yet TCRdb's version contains in-frame clones alone and is incomplete. The data hold about 10,000 clones, with 51% observed a single time. Source: peripheral blood mononuclear cells, taken 100 days after allogeneic stem cell transplant. These receptors came from a female patient aged 50-60 years who had an allogeneic stem cell transplant from an unrelated donor, so the T cells may come from the graft donor. Some clones in this sample may be carry-over from other donors' samples.

This clone came up a few times. The germline gene is not matched at one end of the junction; a read error may be the cause. The chain joins TRBV6-1 to TRBJ1-5, with a tentative D call TRBD1 (6 bases). This CDR3 contains 15 residues. Per the germline V gene, CDR1 is MNHNS and CDR2 is SASEGT. The CDR3, as DNA: TGTGCCAGCAGCGAAGACAGGTTGGGCAATCAGCCCCAGCATTTT. Encoded protein: CASSEDRLGNQPQHF.

V usage is TRBV7-2 and J usage is TRBJ1-4; D is ambiguous. CDR3 length: 14 residues. Germline-derived CDR1 and CDR2 are SGHTA and FQGNSA. Trimming cost V 1 base and J 8 bases, with 11 bases left between them. This CDR3 is CASSLDLNAEKLFF. For the CDR3, the DNA is TGTGCCAGCAGCTTAGATCTCAACGCGGAAAAACTGTTTTTT.

V is TRBV30 and J is TRBJ2-7, with D uncertain. V lost 2 bases, J lost 0 bases, and 5 bases lay in between. The CDR3 runs 12 residues. Germline V CDR1 and CDR2: GTSNPN, SVGIG (reference sequence). CDR3 amino acids: CAWSPISYEQYF. The CDR3 DNA reads TGTGCCTGGAGTCCGATCTCCTACGAGCAGTACTTC. The entire variable domain, with the rest obtained from reference TRBV30 and TRBJ2-7, is as follows: SQTIHQWPATLVQPVGSPLSLECTVEGTSNPNLYWYRQAAGRGLQLLFYSVGIGQISSEVPQNLSASRPQDRQFILSSKKLLLSDSGFYLCAWSPISYEQYFGPGTRLTVT.

This clone appeared a few times. The chain combines TRBV30 with TRBJ2-7; D possibly matches TRBD1 or TRBD2 (5 bases each). The CDR3 covers 14 residues. Trimming left V 1 base short and J 3 bases short, with 13 bases between. Germline values: CDR1 GTSNPN, CDR2 SVGIG (reference sequence). The CDR3 region is CAWSEGSRDYEQYF. The CDR3 DNA is TGTGCCTGGAGTGAGGGGTCTCGGGACTACGAGCAGTACTTC.

This chain links TRBV7-9 with TRBJ1-6; D call uncertain. V was clipped by 2 bases and J by 5 bases, with 10 bases between them. The length of the CDR3 is 15 residues. Germline loops: CDR1 SEHNR, CDR2 FQNEAQ (reference sequence). Here the CDR3 reads CASSLLGQNNSPLHF. The CDR3 DNA sequence: TGTGCCAGCAGCTTATTAGGGCAGAATAATTCACCCCTCCACTTT. Full variable domain (outside the CDR3, taken from reference TRBV7-9 and TRBJ1-6): DTGVSQNPRHKITKRGQNVTFRCDPISEHNRLYWYRQTLGQGPEFLTYFQNEAQLEKSRLLSDRFSAERPKGSFSTLEIQRTEQGDSAMYLCASSLLGQNNSPLHFGNGTRLTVT.

This clone was recorded only once. The J gene is TRBJ1-2, the V gene TRBV30, with TRBD1 as a possible D gene (5 bases). V was pared by 8 bases and J by 7 bases, with 23 bases between. The CDR3 is 14 residues long. The germline V gene has CDR1 GTSNPN and CDR2 SVGIG (reference sequence). The CDR3 coding sequence is TGTGCCGGGACGACAAAAGGCAATGGGATTGGCTACACCTTC. Translation: CAGTTKGNGIGYTF. Based on the CDR3 plus reference TRBV30 and TRBJ1-2, the full variable domain is SQTIHQWPATLVQPVGSPLSLECTVEGTSNPNLYWYRQAAGRGLQLLFYSVGIGQISSEVPQNLSASRPQDRQFILSSKKLLLSDSGFYLCAGTTKGNGIGYTFGSGTRLTVV.

This clone came up a few times. J is TRBJ2-7 and V is TRBV7-2; a weak D match, TRBD2 (7 bases). Germline assignment: CDR1 SGHTA and CDR2 FQGNSA. CDR3 length equals 13 residues. Trimming took off 3 bases at V and 5 bases at J, with 11 bases between the two ends. For the CDR3, the DNA is TGTGCCAGCAGCTTCGGCGGGGGCCACGAGCAGTACTTC. It encodes CASSFGGGHEQYF.

This rearrangement joins TRBV7-6 to TRBJ2-1; the match to TRBD2 covers 10 bases. V lost 4 bases, J lost 2 bases, and 5 bases stayed unmatched. The CDR3 has 16 amino acids. CDR1 SGHVS and CDR2 FNYEAQ come from the germline V gene. CDR3 bases: TGTGCCAGCAGCTCCCGGACTAGCGGAGCCTACAATGAGCAGTTCTTC. Amino acids: CASSSRTSGAYNEQFF.

By proportion, this clone is large. The chain has TRBV29-1 and TRBJ2-5; either TRBD1 or TRBD2 may fit D (5 bases each). V lost 6 bases to trimming and J lost 3 bases, with 8 bases between them. The germline V gene has CDR1 SQVTM and CDR2 ANQGSEA. The CDR3 sequence is 11 residues long. The CDR3 reads CSVWGKETQYF. The CDR3 DNA is TGCAGCGTGTGGGGGAAAGAGACCCAGTACTTC.

This clone has only a few counts. The rearrangement uses TRBV19 and TRBJ1-5; no firm D call. This CDR3 contains 13 residues. V was clipped by 4 bases and J by 13 bases, with 17 bases between them. CDR1 is LNHDA and CDR2 is SQIVND in the germline V gene (reference sequence). CDR3 DNA sequence: TGTGCCAGTAGTAACATACCAGGTTTGCTTCAGCATTTT. This gives the protein CASSNIPGLLQHF.

The V gene is TRBV25-1, the J gene TRBJ2-3; TRBD1 matches 9 bases. The junction had 9 bases not matched to a gene; V was cut back by 3 bases and J by 5 bases. Looked up from germline, CDR1 is MGHDK and CDR2 is SYGVNS. This CDR3 has 16 amino acids. CDR3 bases: TGTGCCAGCAGTGATCCGGGACAGGGACCGGGAGATACGCAGTATTTT. Amino acids: CASSDPGQGPGDTQYF.

The sample holds a few counts of this clone. The chain joins TRBV30 to TRBJ1-6, with D perhaps matching TRBD1 (6 bases). In germline, CDR1 is GTSNPN, CDR2 SVGIG (reference sequence). The CDR3 is 14 residues long. With 1 base removed from V and 4 bases from J, the gap between germline ends came to 8 bases. The CDR3: CAWSGGAYNSPLHF. CDR3 sequence (DNA): TGTGCCTGGAGTGGGGGGGCATATAATTCACCCCTCCACTTT.

This clone is classed as medium-sized (0.01 to 0.1%). V gene TRBV28 combines with J gene TRBJ1-2; TRBD1 is a possible D gene (5 bases). The CDR3 is made up of 13 amino acids. Germline V lookup: CDR1 MDHEN, CDR2 SYDVKM. The V end was cut by 2 bases, the J end by 8 bases, with 12 bases between. The CDR3 DNA reads TGTGCCAGCAGTTTAGTCCAGGCAGGGGGCTACACCTTC. Translation: CASSLVQAGGYTF.

This clone appeared a single time. The chain employs TRBV14 and TRBJ2-7; no reliable D call. The CDR3 extends over 12 amino acids. From germline, CDR1 is SGHDN and CDR2 FVKESK. The V end was cut by 1 base, the J end by 4 bases, with 5 bases between. The CDR3 coding sequence is TGTGCCAGCAGCCAAGGATCGTACGAGCAGTACTTC. Translation: CASSQGSYEQYF.